The 6 T cell receptor beta chains below were found in one sample sequenced in a study of cytomegalovirus exposure and HLA in healthy donors. Researchers ran the PCR with 60 Vbeta and 13 Jbeta primers. Libraries were prepared by immunoSEQ multiplex PCR; TCRdb keeps only in-frame clonotypes and omits some of them. The table includes about 180,000 clones, 77% detected once. The material sequenced was PBMCs. These TCRs come from a man younger than 35 in good health and CMV-seronegative.

The chain carries TRBV7-9 and TRBJ1-4, with D possibly matching TRBD1 (5 bases). CDR1 is SEHNR and CDR2 is FQNEAQ in the germline V gene (reference sequence). V was shortened by 4 bases and J by 7 bases, with 16 bases between the two germline ends. The CDR3 is made up of 15 amino acids. The CDR3 bases are TGTGCCAGCAGCTCCCAGGATGGGGCTGGTGAAAAACTGTTTTTT. Protein product: CASSSQDGAGEKLFF.

This sequence joins TRBV5-1 and TRBJ2-7; 12 positions agree with TRBD1. The V gene end was trimmed by 3 bases and the J gene end by 6 bases; junction bases not matched to a gene: 16. The CDR3 is made up of 18 amino acids. Germline lookup yields CDR1 SGHRS and CDR2 YFSETQ. CDR3 sequence reads: CASSSQPGQGAVSGEQYF. Written as DNA, the CDR3 is TGCGCCAGCAGCTCCCAACCGGGACAGGGGGCGGTTTCGGGCGAGCAGTACTTC.

The rearrangement uses TRBV19 and TRBJ2-2; D unclear. CDR1 LNHDA and CDR2 SQIVND come from the germline V gene (reference sequence). The V and J ends lost 4 bases and 4 bases respectively, with 10 bases between them. CDR3 length equals 14 residues. CDR3 in DNA: TGTGCCAGTAGTAGCTCTCAGGTCACCGGGGAGCTGTTTTTT. Its translation: CASSSSQVTGELFF.

This clone was picked up one time. The V call is TRBV25-1, the J call TRBJ1-1; 9 bases agree with TRBD1. Germline trimming cut 2 bases from V and 6 bases from J; bases unmatched to any gene: 10. The CDR3 runs to 16 residues. The germline CDR1 and CDR2 sequences are MGHDK and SYGVNS. The CDR3 region is CASSEIGTGSDPEAFF. CDR3 nucleotides: TGTGCCAGCAGTGAAATTGGGACAGGGTCGGATCCTGAAGCTTTCTTT.

V and J are TRBV5-3 and TRBJ1-3, with D unclear. TRBV5-3 falls under the ORF class, with uncertain function. V dropped 1 base and J dropped 7 bases, with 6 bases sitting between them. The CDR3 runs to 12 residues. CDR3 amino acids: CARSLPQNTIYF. The CDR3 DNA is TGTGCCAGAAGCTTGCCACAGAACACCATATATTTT.

The chain links TRBV4-1 to TRBJ2-3; possibly TRBD1 for D (6 bases). Germline CDR1 is MGHRA and CDR2 is YSYEKL. This CDR3 region has 16 residues. V lost 2 bases and J lost 2, with 14 bases in between. CDR3 DNA sequence: TGCGCCAGCAGCCAAACCCAGACAGGAGCCACAGATACGCAGTATTTT. Protein sequence: CASSQTQTGATDTQYF.